A single sample is the source of the 2 T cell receptor beta chains below, sequenced in a study of spatial heterogeneity in lung cancer. Time point: sample taken at primary tumor resection. The input material, whole RNA from tumor, nontumor lung or frozen PBMC, was sequenced unsorted. TCRdb reprocessed the 5' RACE reads with MiXCR, giving one entry per CDR3 protein. The sample consists of tens of thousands of distinct CDR3 sequences, approximately 12% of them appearing once. The sequencing here drew on PBMCs, taken at surgery. The source of these receptors is a male donor with early-stage non-small cell lung cancer.

This clonotype was counted ten times or more. This chain connects TRBV10-3 to TRBJ2-3; tentatively, D is TRBD2 (6 bases). The germline V gene encodes CDR1 ENHRY and CDR2 SYGVKD. The CDR3 length is 15 residues. The V end lost 4 bases, the J end lost 2 bases, and 13 bases lay between the germline ends. CDR3 bases: TGTGCCATCAGTGGAGGGACTCCCGCCACAGATACGCAGTATTTT. Amino acid sequence: CAISGGTPATDTQYF.

The DNA for the CDR3 is TGTGCCAGCACCACAACCCGGACAGGGGCCTTTGCACCCCTCCACTTT. This encodes CASTTTRTGAFAPLHF. The chain is built from TRBV3-1 and TRBJ1-6, with 9 bases identical to TRBD1. Per the germline V gene, CDR1 is LGHDT and CDR2 is YNNKEL (reference sequence). After removal of 7 bases from V and 11 bases from J, the junction contained 15 bases not matched to a gene. The CDR3 is 16 residues long.